A single sample gave rise to the 26 T cell receptor beta chains below, sequenced in a study of regulatory T cells in long-lasting Graves disease (dated by TCRdb to the early 2020s). The library was prepared using multiplex PCR. Instrument on record: Illumina HiSeq 4000. iRepertoire HTBI primers and Arm-PCR amplification of CDR3 regions were used to construct TCR beta libraries. In-frame beta chains were kept once TCRdb had trimmed the public reads at Q25 with fastp and called clones with MiXCR. Rows are unified per CDR3 protein, each entry keeping the most common DNA and genes. The sample profile shows fewer than 650,000 distinct CDR3 sequences; 16% of them were found once. The ten largest clones capture about 12% of the sample. Taken with the paper, the label for time point translates to: newly diagnosed GD, antithyroid drugs for less than 3 months. For both TCR sequencing and RNA sequencing, RNA was extracted from PBMCs using TRIzol.

The same data also went into a second study, on T cells in Graves' hyperthyroidism and ophthalmopathy.

The starting material was peripheral blood mononuclear cells (PBMCs), obtained at new diagnosis, from a patient treated with antithyroid drugs. All receptors come from a man aged 18 to 29 with Graves disease. Donor details come from another sample of the same person, matched by shared clones.

As regards this clonotype: The junction shows a germline mismatch at one end, possibly a read error. The rearrangement links TRBV19 to TRBJ1-5; TRBD1 agrees at 7 bases. CDR3 length equals 17 residues. The germline V gene has CDR1 LNHDA and CDR2 SQIVND (reference sequence). Here the CDR3 DNA reads TGTGCCAGCAGTAAAGATCACAGGGGATATAGCAATCAGCCCCAGCATTTT. Translating gives CASSKDHRGYSNQPQHF.

The chain has TRBV6-1 and TRBJ1-5; D not certain. Germline V CDR1 and CDR2: MNHNS, SASEGT. Trimming cost V 6 bases and J 6 bases, with 12 bases left between them. The CDR3 totals 13 residues. The CDR3 DNA sequence: TGTGCCAGCAGCCCCGGTAGTGTTCAGCCCCAGCATTTT. Translated: CASSPGSVQPQHF.

This clonotype was picked up many times. The chain is built from TRBV20-1 and TRBJ2-7, with 10 bases identical to TRBD2. Germline values: CDR1 DFQATT, CDR2 SNEGSKA (reference sequence). This CDR3 is 18 amino acids long. Germline trimming cut 1 base from V and 3 bases from J; bases unmatched to any gene: 15. The CDR3 nucleotides read TGCAGTGCTAGAGTTGATAGGGCACCTAGCGGGAGAGTCTACGAGCAGTACTTC. Translating gives CSARVDRAPSGRVYEQYF.

This clonotype was detected ten times or more. This rearrangement joins TRBV2 to TRBJ2-5; D is unresolved. The CDR3 loop spans 15 amino acids. Germline V gene lookup returns CDR1 SNHLY and CDR2 FYNNEI. Trimming removed 0 bases from V and 1 base from J, with 9 bases in between. CDR3 coding DNA: TGTGCCAGCAGTGAAGCAGTCGGCAGCCAAGAGACCCAGTACTTC. Encoded protein: CASSEAVGSQETQYF.

V is TRBV19 and J is TRBJ1-5; the D gene is possibly TRBD1 (5 bases). Germline V gives CDR1 LNHDA, CDR2 SQIVND (reference sequence). V was trimmed by 9 bases and J by 2 bases, leaving 17 bases between them. The CDR3 has 15 residues. The CDR3 nucleotides read TGTGCCAGCCGAACAGGCGCGTTCGGCAATCAGCCCCAGCATTTT. This encodes CASRTGAFGNQPQHF.

This clonotype appeared many times. Relative to the germline gene, one junction end is altered; a read error may explain this. The chain employs TRBV19 and TRBJ2-1; 8 nucleotides agree with TRBD2. Looked up from germline, CDR1 is LNHDA and CDR2 is SQIVND (reference sequence). CDR3 length: 13 residues. CDR3 loop: CASSLAGYNEQFF. CDR3 in DNA: TGTGCCAGTAGTCTAGCGGGCTACAATGAGCAATTCTTC.

This clonotype was seen repeatedly, ten times or more. The chain uses TRBV20-1 and TRBJ2-5; TRBD2 is a possible D gene (7 bases). The ends were cut back, 5 bases at V and 6 bases at J, with 16 bases in the middle. Germline assignment: CDR1 DFQATT and CDR2 SNEGSKA (reference sequence). The CDR3 consists of 13 residues. Here the CDR3 reads CSAGVGGRKTQYF. In nucleotides, the CDR3 is TGCAGTGCTGGGGTCGGGGGGCGGAAGACCCAGTACTTC.

Ten or more counts support this clonotype. The chain joins TRBV27 to TRBJ2-7; 13 bases are a match to TRBD2. V trimming: 5 bases; J trimming: 2 bases; junction bases outside the gene matches: 3. From germline, CDR1 is MNHEY and CDR2 SMNVEV (reference sequence). The CDR3 runs to 15 residues. CDR3 region: CASSRGLAGPYEQYF. The CDR3 DNA reads as TGTGCCAGCAGTAGGGGACTAGCGGGACCCTACGAGCAGTACTTC.

The chain recombines TRBV5-1 with TRBJ2-5; D is ambiguous. Germline CDR1 is SGHRS and CDR2 is YFSETQ. The CDR3 totals 13 residues. Trimming shortened V by 5 bases and J by 0 bases, and 8 bases separated the two germline ends. The CDR3 DNA sequence: TGCGCCAGCAGTCGCAGCCACCAAGAGACCCAGTACTTC. It encodes CASSRSHQETQYF.

This chain links TRBV6-1 with TRBJ2-1; no reliable D call. This CDR3 comprises 11 residues. Germline V gene data show CDR1 as MNHNS and CDR2 as SASEGT. V shed 10 bases and J shed 7 bases, with 11 bases lying between them. The CDR3 loop reads CATSWVNEQFF. The CDR3 nucleotides are TGTGCCACCTCCTGGGTTAATGAGCAGTTCTTC.

V usage is TRBV20-1 and J usage is TRBJ2-2, with 11 bases matching TRBD2. Trimming cost V 0 bases and J 1 base; bases outside gene matches: 7. The V gene's germline CDR1 is DFQATT and CDR2 SNEGSKA (reference sequence). The CDR3 is 18 amino acids. CDR3: CSARDFLAGGGNTGELFF. The CDR3 bases are TGCAGTGCTAGAGATTTCTTAGCGGGAGGGGGGAACACCGGGGAGCTGTTTTTT.

This clonotype was recorded a few times. In DNA, the CDR3 is TGTGCCAGCCTACCCCTCTCTGGGGAGCGGCAGCCCCAGCATTTT. This encodes CASLPLSGERQPQHF. The genes are TRBV6-1 and TRBJ1-5, with D unclear. CDR1 is MNHNS, CDR2 SASEGT, per germline. V was pared by 8 bases and J by 7 bases, with 21 bases between. This CDR3 region has 15 residues.

The J gene is TRBJ2-4, the V gene TRBV6-1, with TRBD2 as a possible D gene (6 bases). Germline CDR1 is MNHNS and CDR2 is SASEGT. V was trimmed by 2 bases and J by 0 bases, leaving 14 bases between them. The CDR3 runs to 17 residues. The DNA for the CDR3 is TGTGCCAGCAGTGAAATGCCCCAGGGACTAGCCAAAAACATTCAGTACTTC. Its translation is CASSEMPQGLAKNIQYF.

This clonotype was seen more than once but under ten times. V is TRBV9 and J is TRBJ1-6; D unresolved. The CDR3 is 13 residues long. V dropped 3 bases and J dropped 8 bases, with 9 bases sitting between them. CDR1 is SGDLS and CDR2 is YYNGEE in the germline V gene. CDR3 DNA: TGTGCCAGCAGCGCTACCCCGGATTCACCCCTCCACTTT. It specifies CASSATPDSPLHF.

The chain recombines TRBV9 with TRBJ2-1; possible D gene TRBD2, 6 bases. Between the trimmed V and J ends, which lost 3 bases and 10 bases, there was a span of 17 bases. CDR3 length equals 14 residues. CDR1 and CDR2 (germline): SGDLS, YYNGEE. This chain's CDR3 is CASSGAEGRQEQFF. In DNA, the CDR3 is TGTGCCAGCAGCGGGGCGGAGGGACGGCAAGAGCAGTTCTTC.

This clonotype occurred a few times. The chain couples TRBV24-1 to TRBJ2-5; possible D gene TRBD2, 7 bases. The V gene lost 3 bases and the J gene lost 4 bases, with 14 bases spanning the gap. The CDR3 runs to 15 residues. Per germline, CDR1 KGHDR and CDR2 SFDVKD. CDR3 residues: CATSDTRRGGETQYF. For the CDR3, the DNA is TGTGCCACCAGTGATACCCGGAGGGGGGGAGAGACCCAGTACTTC.

This clonotype showed up many times. The V call is TRBV20-1, the J call TRBJ2-7; D is undetermined. V was trimmed by 6 bases and J by 3 bases, leaving 18 bases between them. CDR1 DFQATT and CDR2 SNEGSKA come from the germline V gene (reference sequence). CDR3 length: 14 residues. The CDR3 bases are TGCAGTGCCTTAGAGGCCGGCGCGTTCTACGAGCAGTACTTC. Translated: CSALEAGAFYEQYF.

This clonotype was seen many times. The V call is TRBV6-1, the J call TRBJ2-7; D perhaps matches TRBD1 (6 bases). V lost 6 bases, J lost 0 bases, and 12 bases lay in between. CDR3 length equals 14 residues. The germline V gene encodes CDR1 MNHNS and CDR2 SASEGT. The CDR3 DNA is TGTGCCAGCAGGACGACAGGTTTCTCCTACGAGCAGTACTTC. Translation gives CASRTTGFSYEQYF.

This chain joins TRBV27 and TRBJ2-7, with D uncertain. This CDR3 is 13 amino acids long. V lost 6 bases and J lost 6, with 15 bases in between. Germline V lookup: CDR1 MNHEY, CDR2 SMNVEV (reference sequence). CDR3 loop: CASSPQRFGEQYF. The CDR3 DNA reads TGTGCCAGCAGCCCCCAGCGCTTCGGCGAGCAGTACTTC.

Many counts were recorded for this clonotype. The CDR3, as DNA: TGTGCCAGCAGCCAAAACCGGGGCTTCTTCACAGATACGCAGTATTTT. Protein product: CASSQNRGFFTDTQYF. The chain is built from TRBV14 and TRBJ2-3; D possibly matches TRBD1 or TRBD2 (5 bases each). V lost 2 bases to trimming and J lost 2 bases, with 14 bases between them. The CDR3 is 16 residues long. The germline V gene encodes CDR1 SGHDN and CDR2 FVKESK.

This clonotype came up many times. An end of the junction differs from the germline gene, which may be a read error. The J gene is TRBJ1-4, the V gene TRBV3-1, with D uncertain. CDR3 length: 13 residues. Germline-derived CDR1 and CDR2 are LGHDT and YNNKEL (reference sequence). In nucleotides, the CDR3 is TGTGCCAGCAGTCAAGCAACTAATGAAAAACTGTTTTTT. Amino acid sequence: CASSQATNEKLFF.

The J gene is TRBJ1-2, the V gene TRBV7-2; no reliable D call. Germline assignment: CDR1 SGHTA and CDR2 FQGNSA. The CDR3 length is 14 residues. Trimming took off 3 bases at V and 6 bases at J, with 14 bases between the two ends. CDR3 nucleotides: TGTGCCAGCAGCTTTCGACGGGCCATCCATGGCTACACCTTC. Amino acids: CASSFRRAIHGYTF. Full variable domain (rest looked up from reference TRBV7-2 and TRBJ1-2): GAGVSQSPSNKVTEKGKDVELRCDPISGHTALYWYRQSLGQGLEFLIYFQGNSAPDKSGLPSDRFSAERTGGSVSTLTIQRTQQEDSAVYLCASSFRRAIHGYTFGSGTRLTVV.

The V call is TRBV20-1, the J call TRBJ2-2; 8 bases match TRBD1. Trimming took 2 bases from V and 4 from J; bases not matched to a gene: 6. Germline V gives CDR1 DFQATT, CDR2 SNEGSKA (reference sequence). CDR3 length equals 15 residues. The CDR3 DNA follows: TGCAGTGCTAGAAACCGGGACAGGATCACCGGGGAGCTGTTTTTT. It encodes CSARNRDRITGELFF.

This chain connects TRBV19 to TRBJ1-5; TRBD1 matches 8 bases. This CDR3 contains 12 residues. Germline assignment: CDR1 LNHDA and CDR2 SQIVND (reference sequence). V was pared by 10 bases and J by 4 bases, with 3 bases of the junction left unmatched. The CDR3 nucleotides read TGTGCCACCAGACAGGGGAATCAGCCCCAGCATTTT. Amino acids: CATRQGNQPQHF.

Many counts were recorded for this clonotype. The chain recombines TRBV13 with TRBJ2-7; D gene uncertain. Germline loops: CDR1 PRHDT, CDR2 FYEKMQ (reference sequence). V gave up 6 bases and J gave up 5 bases, with 8 bases separating them. The CDR3 is 11 residues long. The CDR3 reads CASSSGDEQYF. In DNA form, the CDR3 reads TGTGCCAGCAGTTCCGGCGACGAGCAGTACTTC.

This clonotype was observed a few times. The chain links TRBV30 to TRBJ1-1; D is unresolved. CDR1 and CDR2 from the germline V gene are GTSNPN and SVGIG (reference sequence). CDR3 length: 11 amino acids. V was shortened by 3 bases and J by 11 bases, with 13 bases between the two germline ends. CDR3 bases: TGTGCCTGGAGCAGTCCCCGAGGCGCTTTCTTT. Translated: CAWSSPRGAFF.